These T cell receptor beta chains were read from a single sample in a study of lymphopenia after photon versus proton radiotherapy. The repertoire was sequenced with immunoSEQ multiplex PCR; TCRdb's copy has only in-frame clones and lacks some. The sample includes 160,000 or so clones, about 88% seen only once; the top ten take around 4.5%. The sample in question was peripheral blood, obtained from a patient treated with photon-based radiotherapy. These receptors all stem from a man aged 50-59 years with gastric cancer. Each CDR3 is given with its conserved first and last residue. A D gene is named only where the DNA matches it firmly. The size of a clone is reported for some rows only, either as once, few or many, or as a class for expanded clones.

v_call: TRBV27; clone_size: -; d_call: TRBD2; j_call: TRBJ2-3; cdr3_nt: TGTGCCAGCAGTTATGGGACTAGCGGTCTTAATACGCAGTATTTT; cdr3_aa: CASSYGTSGLNTQYF
v_call: TRBV10-3; clone_size: -; d_call: -; j_call: TRBJ1-3; cdr3_nt: TGTGCCATCAGTGAACGGAGCCTTGGAAACACCATATATTTT; cdr3_aa: CAISERSLGNTIYF
v_call: TRBV2; clone_size: -; d_call: -; j_call: TRBJ2-7; cdr3_nt: TGTGCCAGCAGTATTCTCCAGGGGCCTTCCTACGAGCAGTACTTC; cdr3_aa: CASSILQGPSYEQYF
v_call: TRBV10-1; clone_size: -; d_call: TRBD2; j_call: TRBJ2-7; cdr3_nt: TGCGCCAGCAGCCGAACCAGCGGGAGTGTCTACGAGCAGTACTTC; cdr3_aa: CASSRTSGSVYEQYF
v_call: TRBV7-2; clone_size: -; d_call: TRBD2; j_call: TRBJ2-1; cdr3_nt: TGTGCCAGCAGCCCGCTACTAGCGGGAGTCGGCCATGAGCAGTTCTTC; cdr3_aa: CASSPLLAGVGHEQFF
v_call: TRBV6-1; clone_size: -; d_call: TRBD1; j_call: TRBJ2-1; cdr3_nt: TGTGCCAGCAGGTGGACAGGGATGTCCTACAATGAGCAGTTCTTC; cdr3_aa: CASRWTGMSYNEQFF
v_call: TRBV30; clone_size: -; d_call: -; j_call: TRBJ2-1; cdr3_nt: TGTGCCTGGGGACCGTCGAACAATGAGCAGTTCTTC; cdr3_aa: CAWGPSNNEQFF
v_call: TRBV19; clone_size: -; d_call: -; j_call: TRBJ1-3; cdr3_nt: TGTGCCAGTAGTATGGGGGCCGGAAACACCATATATTTT; cdr3_aa: CASSMGAGNTIYF
v_call: TRBV5-1; clone_size: -; d_call: -; j_call: TRBJ2-2; cdr3_nt: TGCGCCAGCGGAGAGGGAGTGAACACCGGGGAGCTGTTTTTT; cdr3_aa: CASGEGVNTGELFF
v_call: TRBV11-2; clone_size: once; d_call: -; j_call: TRBJ2-5; cdr3_nt: TGTGCCAGCAGCTTGGTTTACAGCGCCGTGGGTGGTGAGACCCAGTACTTC; cdr3_aa: CASSLVYSAVGGETQYF
v_call: TRBV11-2; clone_size: -; d_call: TRBD1; j_call: TRBJ2-7; cdr3_nt: TGTGCCAGCAGCCCTCCCGGGACAGCCAAATACTACGAGCAGTACTTC; cdr3_aa: CASSPPGTAKYYEQYF
v_call: TRBV4-1; clone_size: -; d_call: -; j_call: TRBJ1-4; cdr3_nt: TGCGCCAGCAGCCAAGGCCCAACCCTTCTGTTTTTT; cdr3_aa: CASSQGPTLLFF
v_call: TRBV4-2; clone_size: -; d_call: TRBD2; j_call: TRBJ2-2; cdr3_nt: TGTGCCAGCAGCCCACTAGCGCCTCAGACCGGGGAGCTGTTTTTT; cdr3_aa: CASSPLAPQTGELFF
v_call: TRBV6-6; clone_size: -; d_call: -; j_call: TRBJ1-5; cdr3_nt: TGTGCCAGCACCCAGGGTAGCAATCAGCCCCAGCATTTT; cdr3_aa: CASTQGSNQPQHF
v_call: TRBV25-1; clone_size: -; d_call: -; j_call: TRBJ1-1; cdr3_nt: TGTGCCAGCAGTGCAACCCCCGGCCAGGGGAGGAACACTGAAGCTTTCTTT; cdr3_aa: CASSATPGQGRNTEAFF
v_call: TRBV5-1; clone_size: -; d_call: -; j_call: TRBJ1-2; cdr3_nt: TGCGCCAGCAGCTGGGACACCATCTTGAGCGGCTACACCTTC; cdr3_aa: CASSWDTILSGYTF
v_call: TRBV2; clone_size: -; d_call: -; j_call: TRBJ2-3; cdr3_nt: TGTGCCAGCAGGCTTCAGGGGCGCACAGATACGCAGTATTTT; cdr3_aa: CASRLQGRTDTQYF
v_call: TRBV7-7; clone_size: -; d_call: -; j_call: TRBJ2-2; cdr3_nt: TGTGCCAGCAGCTCCTCCCCGGTGATAACCGGGGAGCTGTTTTTT; cdr3_aa: CASSSSPVITGELFF
v_call: TRBV6-1; clone_size: -; d_call: -; j_call: TRBJ2-7; cdr3_nt: TGTGCCACGAGGGGCAGGGCCTCCTACGAGCAGTACTTC; cdr3_aa: CATRGRASYEQYF
v_call: TRBV11-1; clone_size: -; d_call: -; j_call: TRBJ2-2; cdr3_nt: TGTGCCAGCAGCCTCAGACGGTACGGGGAGCTGTTTTTT; cdr3_aa: CASSLRRYGELFF
v_call: TRBV15; clone_size: -; d_call: -; j_call: TRBJ2-3; cdr3_nt: TGTGCCACCAGCAGAGATCGTCCGGGGGTAACAGATACGCAGTATTTT; cdr3_aa: CATSRDRPGVTDTQYF
v_call: TRBV5-1; clone_size: -; d_call: -; j_call: TRBJ2-7; cdr3_nt: TGCGCCAGCAGCTTGGGACCGAACTCCTACGAGCAGTACTTC; cdr3_aa: CASSLGPNSYEQYF
v_call: TRBV5-1; clone_size: -; d_call: -; j_call: TRBJ1-4; cdr3_nt: TGCGCCAGCAGCCTCGGAGGGAACGGTGAAAAACTGTTTTTT; cdr3_aa: CASSLGGNGEKLFF
v_call: TRBV10-3; clone_size: -; d_call: -; j_call: TRBJ2-7; cdr3_nt: TGTGCCATCAGTGAAACACCCCGCTCCTACGAGCAGTACTTC; cdr3_aa: CAISETPRSYEQYF
v_call: TRBV7-2; clone_size: -; d_call: -; j_call: TRBJ2-1; cdr3_nt: TGTGCCAGCAGCTTATTTGGGGGTGAGCAGTTCTTC; cdr3_aa: CASSLFGGEQFF
v_call: TRBV7-9; clone_size: -; d_call: TRBD1; j_call: TRBJ1-2; cdr3_nt: TGTGCCAGCAGCTTAACAGGGGAGCACTATGGCTACACCTTC; cdr3_aa: CASSLTGEHYGYTF
v_call: TRBV7-9; clone_size: -; d_call: TRBD1; j_call: TRBJ1-4; cdr3_nt: TGTGCCAGCAGCTTAGAGGGACAGGGAGGCGAAAAACTGTTTTTT; cdr3_aa: CASSLEGQGGEKLFF
v_call: TRBV2; clone_size: -; d_call: -; j_call: TRBJ1-2; cdr3_nt: TGTGCCAGCAGTAAAGGGAACTATGGCTACACCTTC; cdr3_aa: CASSKGNYGYTF
v_call: TRBV29-1; clone_size: -; d_call: -; j_call: TRBJ1-1; cdr3_nt: TGCAGCGTCCTTGCAGGGGACACTGAAGCTTTCTTT; cdr3_aa: CSVLAGDTEAFF
v_call: TRBV9; clone_size: -; d_call: -; j_call: TRBJ1-2; cdr3_nt: TGTGCCAGCGAGATGAGGGCTGGCTACACCTTC; cdr3_aa: CASEMRAGYTF
v_call: TRBV6-4; clone_size: -; d_call: -; j_call: TRBJ2-3; cdr3_nt: TGTGCCAGCAGCGAAGGGCGGGGAAGCACAGATACGCAGTATTTT; cdr3_aa: CASSEGRGSTDTQYF
v_call: TRBV7-8; clone_size: -; d_call: -; j_call: TRBJ2-3; cdr3_nt: TGTGCCAGCAGCTCCTCTAAGACGGGACTTTTCACAGATACGCAGTATTTT; cdr3_aa: CASSSSKTGLFTDTQYF
v_call: TRBV28; clone_size: once; d_call: -; j_call: TRBJ1-5; cdr3_nt: TGTGCCGCCGGAAACGGAAATCAGCCCCAGCATTTT; cdr3_aa: CAAGNGNQPQHF
v_call: TRBV9; clone_size: -; d_call: TRBD1; j_call: TRBJ1-3; cdr3_nt: TGTGCCAGCAGCCCTGAACGTAACAGGGGGAACACCATATATTTT; cdr3_aa: CASSPERNRGNTIYF
v_call: TRBV28; clone_size: -; d_call: -; j_call: TRBJ2-7; cdr3_nt: TGTGCCAGCAGTTTAATTTCAGGGAGCTACGAGCAGTACTTC; cdr3_aa: CASSLISGSYEQYF
v_call: TRBV28; clone_size: -; d_call: -; j_call: TRBJ1-2; cdr3_nt: TGTGCCAGCAGGCGGGGTATTGGCTATGGCTACACCTTC; cdr3_aa: CASRRGIGYGYTF
v_call: TRBV6-6; clone_size: once; d_call: -; j_call: TRBJ2-2; cdr3_nt: TGTGCCAGCAGTTACCCCAGAGGGACCGGGGAGCTGTTTTTT; cdr3_aa: CASSYPRGTGELFF